This is a list of T cell receptor beta chains from one sample in a study of T cell changes during pregnancy in multiple sclerosis. The assay was immunoSEQ multiplex PCR, and TCRdb's table has in-frame clones only and misses some. The sample yields under 80,000 clones, nearly 90% seen once. The sample consisted of peripheral blood, taken in the first trimester of pregnancy. The receptor source for this set is a female donor with multiple sclerosis, enrolled in a pregnancy study. CDR3s include the opening cysteine and the closing phenylalanine or tryptophan. The order of the fields is V gene, J gene, CDR3 protein.

TRBV6-5,TRBJ2-7,CASTHYEQYF
TRBV7-8,TRBJ2-3,CASSPGTSGRNTDTQYF
TRBV30,TRBJ2-1,CAWQVVGGNEQFF
TRBV5-4,TRBJ2-3,CASSLGFGDTDTQYF
TRBV29-1,TRBJ1-1,CSVRGDGTLNTEAFF
TRBV7-9,TRBJ2-6,CASSSTGTGLLAGANVLTF
TRBV30,TRBJ1-1,CAWSGGGTRNTEAFF
TRBV6-4,TRBJ1-5,CASSDSPGSNQPQHF
TRBV5-1,TRBJ1-4,CASSTGSGNEKLFF
TRBV2,TRBJ1-4,CASSLSGGGEKLFF
TRBV10-3,TRBJ2-1,CAIGLAGVLGGVYNEQFF
TRBV7-9,TRBJ2-3,CASSLESWRDTQYF
TRBV7-9,TRBJ2-2,CASSGPGGIVVTGELFF
TRBV30,TRBJ1-5,CAWSVKDRGGNQPQHF
TRBV10-3,TRBJ2-7,CAIRESGTGGLRNYEQYF
TRBV6-4,TRBJ2-1,CASSDNLAEGSYNEQFF
TRBV2,TRBJ1-2,CASIIGTGYGYTF
TRBV7-2,TRBJ2-3,CASSLRQTDTQYF
TRBV2,TRBJ1-1,CARQAGAANTEAFF
TRBV19,TRBJ2-7,CASSIDRGGSPLDEQYF
TRBV10-1,TRBJ2-5,CASSALASGETQYF
TRBV30,TRBJ2-1,CAWSATGTAKAWEQFF
TRBV5-6,TRBJ1-1,CASSLVPTGLNTEAFF
TRBV28,TRBJ1-2,CASSSPTENGYTF
TRBV4-3,TRBJ1-2,CASSQARQSIYGYTF
TRBV4-2,TRBJ2-1,CASSQDRAGGGNEQFF
TRBV6-4,TRBJ2-1,CASSDSGTGDYNEQFF
TRBV28,TRBJ2-3,CASSLGYSGDFLGTQYF
TRBV2,TRBJ2-5,CASSRGSQETQYF
TRBV18,TRBJ2-7,CASSPKSAGEYEQYF
TRBV9,TRBJ1-1,CASSVDGGRRGTEAFF
TRBV10-3,TRBJ2-3,CAISGDSTDTQYF
TRBV6-5,TRBJ1-2,CASSYRTGGYGYTF